These 10 T cell receptor beta chains were all obtained from the same sample, sequenced in a study of cytomegalovirus exposure and HLA in healthy donors. 60 Vbeta and 13 Jbeta primers were used in PCR. Libraries were prepared by immunoSEQ multiplex PCR; TCRdb keeps only in-frame clonotypes and omits some of them. The sample is made up of around 64,000 clones, and the top ten hold approximately 2.4% of it. Sequencing was performed on PBMCs. These receptors all stem from a female donor in good health and CMV-seropositive.

The chain carries TRBV30 and TRBJ1-1; 7 bases line up with TRBD1. This CDR3 is built from 12 residues. Unmatched junction bases numbered 8, after V lost 3 bases and J lost 10 bases. CDR1 is GTSNPN, CDR2 SVGIG, per germline (reference sequence). CDR3 amino acids: CAWRHTGARAFF. CDR3 DNA: TGTGCCTGGAGGCACACAGGGGCGAGAGCTTTCTTT.

This chain uses TRBV28 with TRBJ1-2; D unclear. The CDR3 extends over 14 amino acids. The germline gives CDR1 MDHEN, CDR2 SYDVKM. V lost 2 bases and J lost 2, with 9 bases in between. CDR3 sequence (DNA): TGTGCCAGCAGTTTAACGGTGGAGAACTATGGCTACACCTTC. Residues: CASSLTVENYGYTF.

This chain uses TRBV13 with TRBJ2-7; 11 bases map to TRBD2. The CDR3 spans 15 residues. J gave up 3 bases and V 0 bases, and 1 base lay outside the gene matches. Germline V gives CDR1 PRHDT, CDR2 FYEKMQ (reference sequence). This chain's CDR3 is CASSLGLAGVYEQYF. The CDR3 coding sequence is TGTGCCAGCAGCTTAGGACTAGCGGGAGTCTACGAGCAGTACTTC.

The chain recombines TRBV30 with TRBJ1-5, with 7 positions matching TRBD1. The CDR3 extends over 13 amino acids. Germline CDR1 is GTSNPN and CDR2 is SVGIG (reference sequence). The ends lost 3 bases at V and 5 bases at J; junction bases unmatched: 4. CDR3 DNA sequence: TGTGCCTGGAGGACAGGGAGTGATCAGCCCCAGCATTTT. Amino acid sequence: CAWRTGSDQPQHF.

The genes are TRBV18 and TRBJ1-2, with D maybe TRBD1 (5 bases). Per the germline V gene, CDR1 is KGHSH and CDR2 is LQKENI. This CDR3 has 16 amino acids. Trimming took off 6 bases at V and 3 bases at J, with 20 bases between the two ends. CDR3 region: CASSVGGKPADYGYTF. CDR3 coding DNA: TGTGCCAGCTCCGTCGGGGGGAAACCCGCGGACTATGGCTACACCTTC.

The chain combines TRBV9 with TRBJ2-5; 7 positions agree with TRBD1. From germline, CDR1 is SGDLS and CDR2 YYNGEE. The CDR3 runs 16 residues. V gave up 2 bases and J gave up 2 bases; unmatched junction bases: 9. The CDR3 spells CASSVTGLVGQETQYF. In DNA form, the CDR3 reads TGTGCCAGCAGCGTGACAGGGCTGGTCGGGCAAGAGACCCAGTACTTC.

This chain connects TRBV7-7 to TRBJ1-6; D is undetermined. The CDR3 is 13 residues long. Germline V gives CDR1 SSHAT, CDR2 FNYEAQ (reference sequence). Trimming took 0 bases from V and 7 from J, leaving 4 bases between them. CDR3 coding DNA: TGTGCCAGCAGCTTAGCAACAAATTCACCCCTCCACTTT. Protein: CASSLATNSPLHF.

The V and J genes are TRBV28 and TRBJ2-5, with D maybe TRBD2 (5 bases). The germline CDR1 and CDR2 sequences are MDHEN and SYDVKM. The CDR3 sequence is 15 residues long. V was pared by 4 bases and J by 2 bases, with 14 bases between. In DNA form, the CDR3 reads TGTGCCAGCAGTTCCCCCTCGGGAATACAAGAGACCCAGTACTTC. Translation gives CASSSPSGIQETQYF.

The rearrangement uses TRBV4-2 and TRBJ2-1, with 15 nucleotides matching TRBD2. The length of the CDR3 is 16 residues. The germline gives CDR1 LGHNA, CDR2 YNFKEQ. The junction had 3 bases not matched to a gene; V was cut back by 4 bases and J by 5 bases. In DNA, the CDR3 is TGTGCCAGCAGCCTGGGACTAGCGGGGGGTAACAATGAGCAGTTCTTC. Encoded protein: CASSLGLAGGNNEQFF.

The CDR3 DNA is TGTGCCAGCAGTCACCTAGTTGCGGGAGGATATTTT. This translates into CASSHLVAGGYF. The chain uses TRBV6-5 and TRBJ2-3; TRBD2 matches 8 bases. V lost 5 bases and J lost 15; bases outside the gene matches: 10. The length of the CDR3 is 12 residues. Germline-derived CDR1 and CDR2 are MNHEY and SVGAGI.